The rows below give T cell receptor beta chains drawn from one sample of a study of cytomegalovirus exposure and HLA in healthy donors. Clones were sequenced by immunoSEQ multiplex PCR, and TCRdb holds only the in-frame ones, with some missing. The sample contains fewer than 200,000 clones, roughly 80% of which appear only once. Sequenced material: PBMCs. These receptors were collected from a woman aged 18-29 years in good health and CMV-seronegative. CDR3s leave out the opening cysteine and the closing phenylalanine or tryptophan. The D gene is left open where the match is weak.

J | D | V | CDR3
TRBJ1-3 | TRBD1 | TRBV28 | ASSSGLFGTVY
TRBJ2-3 | . | TRBV7-2 | ASSLGHTDTQY
TRBJ1-1 | . | TRBV6-5 | ASSGNRANTEAF
TRBJ2-1 | . | TRBV5-1 | ASSSGQTYNEQF
TRBJ1-2 | . | TRBV5-1 | ASSLDRAYGYT
TRBJ2-3 | . | TRBV29-1 | SVEGAAPDTQY
TRBJ2-3 | TRBD2 | TRBV30 | AWGTLAGGPGSDTQY
TRBJ1-5 | . | TRBV30 | AWSSGGNQPQH
TRBJ2-3 | TRBD2 | TRBV10-1 | ASSLAGAESTDTQY
TRBJ2-3 | TRBD2 | TRBV19 | ASSISAGFTDTQY
TRBJ2-1 | TRBD2 | TRBV4-3 | ASSQDGTSGMYNEQF
TRBJ2-1 | TRBD2 | TRBV9 | ASSSGTSGHNEQF
TRBJ2-1 | . | TRBV5-4 | ASRYGQGFNEQF
TRBJ2-5 | TRBD1 | TRBV7-9 | ASSHPGGVGY
TRBJ2-5 | . | TRBV4-1 | ASSPSGAGSVGETQY
TRBJ2-7 | . | TRBV18 | ASSRRGKQPGGEQY
TRBJ2-7 | . | TRBV6-6 | ASSLRETYEQY
TRBJ2-1 | . | TRBV9 | ASSEGGGGTSYNEQF
TRBJ2-5 | . | TRBV9 | ASSSRTVPEDQETQY
TRBJ2-2 | . | TRBV10-2 | ASHHLVASNTGELF
TRBJ1-5 | TRBD1 | TRBV19 | ASSTQGVYGQPQH
TRBJ1-1 | TRBD1 | TRBV5-1 | ASSGGTAHTEAF
TRBJ2-2 | TRBD2 | TRBV18 | ASSPPSGRAAGELF
TRBJ2-2 | TRBD1 | TRBV7-7 | ASSHRTGGTGELF
TRBJ1-5 | . | TRBV30 | AWSRRGTLRNNQPQH
TRBJ2-6 | . | TRBV10-2 | ASRRAGKSSGANVLT
TRBJ2-4 | . | TRBV28 | ASSVGLATKNIQY
TRBJ2-2 | . | TRBV7-3 | ASSLTPTGRSGELF
TRBJ1-1 | . | TRBV6-5 | ASSYSVGQDTEAF
TRBJ2-1 | . | TRBV5-6 | ASSLYSLGAYNEQF
TRBJ2-1 | . | TRBV5-4 | ASSPPGVEQF
TRBJ2-7 | . | TRBV6-5 | ASSPAHRTYEQY
TRBJ2-1 | TRBD2 | TRBV7-3 | ASTEGSGRALPREQF
TRBJ1-3 | TRBD1 | TRBV15 | ATSRGGQGTGSTIY
TRBJ1-1 | . | TRBV11-3 | ASSAGQPWNTEAF
TRBJ2-2 | . | TRBV5-1 | ASSLDISSTGELF
TRBJ1-1 | . | TRBV5-1 | ASSWGPFVSVNTEAF
TRBJ2-7 | TRBD1 | TRBV6-6 | ASSSQGAYEQY
TRBJ1-2 | . | TRBV6-6 | ASSANAGYT
TRBJ2-1 | . | TRBV7-7 | ASSLALEGGYNEQF